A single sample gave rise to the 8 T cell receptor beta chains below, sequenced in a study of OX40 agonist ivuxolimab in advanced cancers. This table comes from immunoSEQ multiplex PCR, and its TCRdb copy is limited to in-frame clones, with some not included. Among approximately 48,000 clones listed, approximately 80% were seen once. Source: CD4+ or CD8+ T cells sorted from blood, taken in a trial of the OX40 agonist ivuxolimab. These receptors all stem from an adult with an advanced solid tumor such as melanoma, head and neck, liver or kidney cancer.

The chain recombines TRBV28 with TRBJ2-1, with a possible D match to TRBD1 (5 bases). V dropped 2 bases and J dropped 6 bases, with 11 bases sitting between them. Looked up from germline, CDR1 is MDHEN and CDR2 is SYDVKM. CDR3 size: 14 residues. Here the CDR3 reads CASSLIWQGNEQFF. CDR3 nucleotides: TGTGCCAGCAGTTTAATATGGCAGGGCAATGAGCAGTTCTTC.

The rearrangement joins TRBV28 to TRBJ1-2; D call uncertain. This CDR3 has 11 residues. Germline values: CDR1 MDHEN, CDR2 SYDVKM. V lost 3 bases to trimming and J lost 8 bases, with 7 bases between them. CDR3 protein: CASSLRVGYTF. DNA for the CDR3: TGTGCCAGCAGTTTGAGGGTAGGCTACACCTTC.

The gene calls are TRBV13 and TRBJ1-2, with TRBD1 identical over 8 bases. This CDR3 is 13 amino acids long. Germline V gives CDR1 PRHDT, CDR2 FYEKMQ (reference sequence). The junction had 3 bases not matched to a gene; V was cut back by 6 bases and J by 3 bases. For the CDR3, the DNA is TGTGCCAGCAGAAAACAGGGGGACTATGGCTACACCTTC. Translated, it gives CASRKQGDYGYTF.

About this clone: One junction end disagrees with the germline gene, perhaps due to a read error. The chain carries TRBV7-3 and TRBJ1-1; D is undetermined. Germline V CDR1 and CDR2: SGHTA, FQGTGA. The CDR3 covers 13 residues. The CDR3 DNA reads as TGTACCAGCAGCTTTAACAAGAACACTGAAGCTTTCTTT. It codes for CTSSFNKNTEAFF.

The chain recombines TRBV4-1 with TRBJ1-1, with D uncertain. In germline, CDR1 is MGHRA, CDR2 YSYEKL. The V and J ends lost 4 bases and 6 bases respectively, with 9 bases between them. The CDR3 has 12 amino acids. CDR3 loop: CASSRLGAEAFF. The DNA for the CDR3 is TGCGCCAGCAGCCGACTGGGTGCTGAAGCTTTCTTT.

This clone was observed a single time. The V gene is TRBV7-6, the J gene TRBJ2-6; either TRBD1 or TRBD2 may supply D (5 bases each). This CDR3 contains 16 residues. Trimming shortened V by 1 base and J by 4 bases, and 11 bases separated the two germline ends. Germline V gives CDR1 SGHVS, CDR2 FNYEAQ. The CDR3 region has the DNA TGTGCCAGCAGCTTAGGTGGGGACCGCGGGGCCAACGTCCTGACTTTC. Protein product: CASSLGGDRGANVLTF. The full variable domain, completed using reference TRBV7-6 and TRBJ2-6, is GAGVSQSPRYKVTKRGQDVALRCDPISGHVSLYWYRQALGQGPEFLTYFNYEAQQDKSGLPNDRFSAERPEGSISTLTIQRTEQRDSAMYRCASSLGGDRGANVLTFGAGSRLTVL.

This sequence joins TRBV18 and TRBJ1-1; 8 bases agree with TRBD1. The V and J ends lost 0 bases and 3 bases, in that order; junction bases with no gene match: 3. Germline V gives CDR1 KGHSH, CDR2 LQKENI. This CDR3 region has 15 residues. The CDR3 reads CASSPPTGEYTEAFF. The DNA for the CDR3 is TGTGCCAGCTCACCACCGACAGGGGAATACACTGAAGCTTTCTTT.

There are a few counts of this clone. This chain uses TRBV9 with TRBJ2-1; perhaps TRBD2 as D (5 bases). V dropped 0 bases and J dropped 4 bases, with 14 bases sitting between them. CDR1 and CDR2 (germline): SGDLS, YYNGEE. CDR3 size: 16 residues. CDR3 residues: CASSVGSLANYNEQFF. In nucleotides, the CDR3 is TGTGCCAGCAGCGTAGGGTCTCTAGCCAATTACAATGAGCAGTTCTTC. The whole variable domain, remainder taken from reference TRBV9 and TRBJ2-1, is DSGVTQTPKHLITATGQRVTLRCSPRSGDLSVYWYQQSLDQGLQFLIQYYNGEERAKGNILERFSAQQFPDLHSELNLSSLELGDSALYFCASSVGSLANYNEQFFGPGTRLTVL.